This T cell receptor (beta chain) was sequenced for a study of cytomegalovirus exposure and HLA in healthy donors. Study details: The approximately 700 first-cohort repertoires shared a platform with the roughly 120 validation repertoires, as reported in a later analysis.

Comment on this clone: Its specificity is unknown.

The germline V and J ends were trimmed by 4 bases and 0 bases, with 14 bases remaining between them. CDR1 is MGHRA and CDR2 is YSYEKL in the germline V gene. The CDR3 runs 16 residues. The donors were part of the validation cohort of over a hundred subjects. That cohort was separate from the first cohort, which comprised 666 subjects. Overall study results and limits: There were about 160 TCR beta chains listed as cytomegalovirus-associated. Specificity for CMV antigens was confirmed in vitro for three of the CMV-associated chains.

Clones were sequenced by immunoSEQ multiplex PCR, and TCRdb holds only the in-frame ones, with some missing. The table has fewer than 140,000 clones, around 90% seen once; the top ten hold 1.8%. J is TRBJ2-3 and V is TRBV4-1, with D maybe TRBD2 (7 bases). The clonotype was recovered from a woman under 30 in good health and CMV-seropositive. Sample: PBMCs. The CDR3 protein is CASSPMGGASTDTQYF. In DNA form, the CDR3 reads TGCGCCAGCAGCCCCATGGGGGGGGCTAGCACAGATACGCAGTATTTT.